This T cell receptor (beta chain) was sequenced during a study of patients and donors after allogeneic stem cell transplantation. In TCRdb, the RT-PCR reads were re-called with MiXCR into one record per CDR3 protein. The profile covers roughly 880,000 distinct CDR3 sequences, with roughly 18% appearing a single time and around 6% taken by the ten largest. This sequence was found in a human donor who was either an allogeneic HSCT recipient or a stem cell or donor lymphocyte infusion donor (not recorded which). It is not recorded whose cells these are; they may come from a transplant donor. The sample consisted of blood, either unsorted or a sorted T cell fraction (not recorded which).

The CDR3 loop is CASSSIRGSGNEQFF. CDR3 DNA: TGTGCCAGCAGCTCGATCCGGGGCTCAGGAAATGAGCAGTTCTTC. The chain has TRBV11-2 and TRBJ2-1; D possibly uses TRBD1 or TRBD2 (5 bases each). V was pared by 4 bases and J by 7 bases, with 17 bases between. The CDR3 extends over 15 amino acids. CDR1 is SGHAT and CDR2 is FQNNGV in the germline V gene.